Below, 30 T cell receptor beta chains from the same sample are listed, as sequenced in a study of a mutant IDH1 vaccine in newly diagnosed glioma. Time point reported: baseline, week 1 (first vaccination visit). The treatment here: pre-vaccination baseline after standard-of-care therapy. Some clones are missing from TCRdb's copy, which holds only in-frame ones; the method was immunoSEQ multiplex PCR. The sample carries 90,000 to 95,000 clones, around 82% recorded once. This specimen consisted of PBMCs, obtained from a glioma patient treated with radiotherapy, temozolomide or both. These receptor sequences come from a woman between 45 and 60 years old with glioma.

The rearrangement joins TRBV7-9 to TRBJ1-2; D possibly corresponds to TRBD1 (6 bases). The CDR3 is made up of 13 amino acids. Trimming removed 2 bases at V and 7 bases at J, with 11 bases between. Per the germline V gene, CDR1 is SEHNR and CDR2 is FQNEAQ (reference sequence). The CDR3 protein is CASSLTGRTGYTF. The CDR3 region has the DNA TGTGCCAGCAGCTTAACAGGGCGGACTGGCTACACCTTC.

Only one count was recorded for this clone. The chain is built from TRBV6-6 and TRBJ1-1; D not certain. The ends were cut back, 5 bases at V and 0 bases at J, with 10 bases in the middle. Germline V gene data show CDR1 as MNHNY and CDR2 as SVGAGI (reference sequence). The CDR3 has 14 amino acids. CDR3 protein: CASSPNTMNTEAFF. CDR3 DNA: TGTGCCAGCAGTCCTAACACTATGAACACTGAAGCTTTCTTT.

CDR3 protein: CASSFFSGGLGDTQYF. The CDR3 DNA reads TGTGCCAGCAGCTTTTTTAGCGGGGGATTGGGAGATACGCAGTATTTT. The gene calls are TRBV7-2 and TRBJ2-3; the match to TRBD2 covers 9 bases. V trimming: 3 bases; J trimming: 5 bases; junction bases outside the gene matches: 9. CDR3 length equals 16 residues. Germline V gives CDR1 SGHTA, CDR2 FQGNSA. The full variable domain, with the rest looked up from reference TRBV7-2 and TRBJ2-3, is GAGVSQSPSNKVTEKGKDVELRCDPISGHTALYWYRQSLGQGLEFLIYFQGNSAPDKSGLPSDRFSAERTGGSVSTLTIQRTQQEDSAVYLCASSFFSGGLGDTQYFGPGTRLTVL.

J is TRBJ1-2 and V is TRBV28, with D perhaps matching TRBD1 (5 bases). CDR1 and CDR2 (germline): MDHEN, SYDVKM. The CDR3 is 17 amino acids. V lost 5 bases and J lost 2, with 21 bases in between. Written as DNA, the CDR3 is TGTGCCAGCAGTCTGGCTCAGGGTAAGGGTCCCAACTATGGCTACACCTTC. Amino acids: CASSLAQGKGPNYGYTF.

The chain joins TRBV2 to TRBJ1-4, with D unresolved. The germline V gene has CDR1 SNHLY and CDR2 FYNNEI. Trimming removed 4 bases from V and 8 bases from J, with 14 bases in between. CDR3 length equals 14 residues. CDR3 bases: TGTGCCAGCAGTGCCGTCGGGTGGAGGGAAAAACTGTTTTTT. Protein sequence: CASSAVGWREKLFF. Filled out from reference TRBV2 and TRBJ1-4, the complete variable domain reads EPEVTQTPSHQVTQMGQEVILRCVPISNHLYFYWYRQILGQKVEFLVSFYNNEISEKSEIFDDQFSVERPDGSNFTLKIRSTKLEDSAMYFCASSAVGWREKLFFGSGTQLSVL.

This clone was seen more than once but under ten times. J is TRBJ1-2 and V is TRBV29-1; 8 bases are shared with TRBD1. CDR3 length equals 11 residues. V lost 6 bases to trimming and J lost 6 bases; unmatched junction nucleotides: 3. Germline CDR1 and CDR2: SQVTM and ANQGSEA. CDR3 DNA sequence: TGCAGCGTGTTGACAGGGGATGGCTACACCTTC. It codes for CSVLTGDGYTF.

This chain uses TRBV19 with TRBJ2-7; the match to TRBD1 covers 9 bases. Germline trimming cut 5 bases from V and 0 bases from J; bases unmatched to any gene: 8. Germline V gene lookup returns CDR1 LNHDA and CDR2 SQIVND (reference sequence). The length of the CDR3 is 16 residues. The CDR3 loop is CASSLETGGFSYEQYF. The CDR3 DNA sequence: TGTGCCAGTAGTCTCGAGACAGGGGGGTTCTCCTACGAGCAGTACTTC.

The gene calls are TRBV6-6 and TRBJ1-2; possible D gene TRBD1, 5 bases. CDR3 size: 14 residues. Germline V lookup: CDR1 MNHNY, CDR2 SVGAGI (reference sequence). V dropped 9 bases and J dropped 8 bases, with 22 bases sitting between them. CDR3: CASGTAAAQGGYTF. The CDR3 DNA reads as TGTGCCAGTGGTACGGCGGCTGCGCAGGGCGGCTACACCTTC.

The CDR3 reads CASTPTGNEKLFF. DNA of the CDR3: TGTGCCAGCACCCCCACAGGGAATGAAAAACTGTTTTTT. The chain couples TRBV6-6 to TRBJ1-4; a possible D gene is TRBD1 (6 bases). V was shortened by 7 bases and J by 5 bases, with 11 bases between the two germline ends. The CDR3 sequence is 13 residues long. Germline V gives CDR1 MNHNY, CDR2 SVGAGI (reference sequence).

The chain links TRBV5-4 to TRBJ1-6; TRBD1 might be the D (5 bases). The CDR3 totals 16 residues. V lost 0 bases, J lost 4 bases, and 11 bases lay in between. Germline V gives CDR1 SGHNT, CDR2 YYREEE (reference sequence). The CDR3 reads CASSLGQGGYNSPLHF. DNA for the CDR3: TGTGCCAGCAGCTTGGGGCAGGGAGGGTATAATTCACCCCTCCACTTT.

The chain links TRBV5-1 to TRBJ1-1, with D uncertain. Trimming shortened V by 1 base and J by 4 bases, and 14 bases separated the two germline ends. The CDR3 has 15 amino acids. The germline CDR1 and CDR2 sequences are SGHRS and YFSETQ. The CDR3 sequence is CASSLSRLVGTEAFF. The CDR3 region has the DNA TGCGCCAGCAGCTTGAGCCGATTGGTTGGCACTGAAGCTTTCTTT. The full variable domain, rest sourced from reference TRBV5-1 and TRBJ1-1, is KAGVTQTPRYLIKTRGQQVTLSCSPISGHRSVSWYQQTPGQGLQFLFEYFSETQRNKGNFPGRFSGRQFSNSRSEMNVSTLELGDSALYLCASSLSRLVGTEAFFGQGTRLTVV.

The V gene is TRBV5-4, the J gene TRBJ2-7, with a possible D match to TRBD1 (8 bases). CDR3 length: 16 amino acids. The V and J ends lost 3 bases and 2 bases respectively, with 18 bases between them. The germline V gene has CDR1 SGHNT and CDR2 YYREEE (reference sequence). CDR3 sequence (DNA): TGTGCCAGCAGCTGGGGGGGCCCAGGGGGCCCCTACGAGCAGTACTTC. It encodes CASSWGGPGGPYEQYF.

This CDR3 is CASSAQRTEAFF. DNA for the CDR3: TGTGCCAGTAGCGCACAGCGCACTGAAGCTTTCTTT. J is TRBJ1-1 and V is TRBV19; no clear D gene. Trimming removed 6 bases at V and 4 bases at J, with 9 bases between. Per the germline V gene, CDR1 is LNHDA and CDR2 is SQIVND (reference sequence). The CDR3 has 12 amino acids.

CDR3 residues: CASSLGAIGPDEAFF. CDR3 DNA: TGCGCCAGCAGCTTGGGGGCCATAGGGCCGGATGAAGCTTTCTTT. V usage is TRBV5-1 and J usage is TRBJ1-1; D is ambiguous. V lost 0 bases to trimming and J lost 7 bases, with 16 bases between them. CDR1 SGHRS and CDR2 YFSETQ come from the germline V gene. The CDR3 runs to 15 residues. Supplemented by reference TRBV5-1 and TRBJ1-1, the full variable domain reads KAGVTQTPRYLIKTRGQQVTLSCSPISGHRSVSWYQQTPGQGLQFLFEYFSETQRNKGNFPGRFSGRQFSNSRSEMNVSTLELGDSALYLCASSLGAIGPDEAFFGQGTRLTVV.

The gene calls are TRBV5-5 and TRBJ1-6; D gene unclear. The germline V gene has CDR1 SGHKS and CDR2 YYEKEE (reference sequence). The CDR3 has 16 amino acids. Deletions cut 4 bases from V and 0 bases from J, with 11 bases between. CDR3 sequence: CASSPVVGSYNSPLHF. CDR3 coding DNA: TGTGCCAGCAGCCCAGTGGTGGGCTCCTATAATTCACCCCTCCACTTT.

The rearrangement uses TRBV25-1 and TRBJ2-5, with D possibly matching TRBD1 (8 bases). V shed 3 bases and J shed 4 bases, with 12 bases lying between them. Germline-derived CDR1 and CDR2 are MGHDK and SYGVNS. The CDR3 runs to 14 residues. CDR3 in DNA: TGTGCCAGCAGTGACACAGGGGGGGGAGAGACCCAGTACTTC. The encoded protein is CASSDTGGGETQYF.

The chain joins TRBV6-5 to TRBJ2-5, with 10 positions matching TRBD2. The CDR3 totals 15 residues. V shed 6 bases, J shed 3 bases, and the junction held 7 bases outside the gene matches. CDR1 is MNHEY and CDR2 is SVGAGI in the germline V gene. This chain's CDR3 is CASRSGGAGEETQYF. CDR3 bases: TGTGCCAGCAGAAGCGGGGGGGCCGGGGAAGAGACCCAGTACTTC.

This clone was observed a handful of times. The genes are TRBV30 and TRBJ1-1; a possible D gene is TRBD1 (5 bases). Trimming took 1 base from V and 1 from J, leaving 10 bases between them. This CDR3 has 14 amino acids. Germline CDR1 GTSNPN, CDR2 SVGIG (reference sequence). The CDR3 is CAWSGGRQNTEAFF. DNA for the CDR3: TGTGCCTGGAGTGGGGGACGGCAGAACACTGAAGCTTTCTTT.

CDR3 DNA: TGTGCCAGCAGCTTGGCGGGAGAGAGGGAAAAACTGTTTTTT. Translation: CASSLAGEREKLFF. The chain links TRBV5-6 to TRBJ1-4; D ambiguous. The CDR3 loop spans 14 amino acids. V lost 0 bases and J 8 bases, leaving 11 bases between the germline ends. CDR1 is SGHDT and CDR2 is YYEEEE in the germline V gene.

This rearrangement joins TRBV19 to TRBJ1-1; 10 nucleotides line up with TRBD1. The CDR3 has 17 amino acids. The germline V gene has CDR1 LNHDA and CDR2 SQIVND (reference sequence). V dropped 4 bases and J dropped 0; count of bases not matched to a gene: 8. The DNA of the CDR3 is TGTGCCAGTAGTAAGGGACAGGGGATAGGAATGAACACTGAAGCTTTCTTT. It is translated as CASSKGQGIGMNTEAFF. The variable domain in full, with the rest retrieved from reference TRBV19 and TRBJ1-1, is DGGITQSPKYLFRKEGQNVTLSCEQNLNHDAMYWYRQDPGQGLRLIYYSQIVNDFQKGDIAEGYSVSREKKESFPLTVTSAQKNPTAFYLCASSKGQGIGMNTEAFFGQGTRLTVV.

Worth noting for this clone: A junction end diverges from the germline sequence, so it may reflect a read error. The chain carries TRBV7-7 and TRBJ2-5; TRBD1 matches 8 bases. This CDR3 is built from 14 residues. Germline CDR1 SSHAT, CDR2 FNYEAQ (reference sequence). The CDR3, as DNA: TGTGCTAGCAGCCAGACAGGGGTCCAAGAGACCCAGTACTTC. This sequence encodes CASSQTGVQETQYF.

The gene calls are TRBV5-1 and TRBJ2-3; the match to TRBD2 covers 8 bases. The germline CDR1 and CDR2 sequences are SGHRS and YFSETQ. J was trimmed by 6 bases and V by 0 bases; bases with no gene match: 6. The CDR3 covers 15 residues. The CDR3 DNA is TGCGCCAGCAGCTTGGCGGCCGGACTAGCCGATACGCAGTATTTT. It translates to CASSLAAGLADTQYF. The variable domain in full, with the rest retrieved from reference TRBV5-1 and TRBJ2-3, is KAGVTQTPRYLIKTRGQQVTLSCSPISGHRSVSWYQQTPGQGLQFLFEYFSETQRNKGNFPGRFSGRQFSNSRSEMNVSTLELGDSALYLCASSLAAGLADTQYFGPGTRLTVL.

The chain carries TRBV18 and TRBJ2-3; no clear D gene. Germline V gene data show CDR1 as KGHSH and CDR2 as LQKENI. This CDR3 region has 15 residues. Trimming left V 3 bases short and J 3 bases short, with 13 bases between. CDR3 sequence reads: CASSPDLLRTDTQYF. CDR3 nucleotide sequence: TGTGCCAGCTCACCCGACTTATTAAGGACAGATACGCAGTATTTT.

V is TRBV25-1 and J is TRBJ2-3, with 11 bases matching TRBD2. The CDR3 length is 17 residues. J was trimmed by 7 bases and V by 4 bases; bases with no gene match: 13. Germline V lookup: CDR1 MGHDK, CDR2 SYGVNS. Here the CDR3 DNA reads TGTGCCAGCAGTGGGCCTAGCGGGGGGCAGAGGAGGAATACGCAGTATTTT. This translates into CASSGPSGGQRRNTQYF.

This clone was seen more than once but under ten times. A read error may account for a junction end that differs from germline. The V call is TRBV29-1, the J call TRBJ1-1; perhaps TRBD1 as D (5 bases). Germline V gene sequence: CDR1 SQVTM, CDR2 ANQGSEA. This CDR3 comprises 14 residues. The chain's CDR3 is CSVQDSEVNTEAFF. In nucleotides, the CDR3 is TGCAGCGTTCAAGACAGCGAGGTAAACACTGAAGCTTTCTTT.

This clone was counted between two and nine times. This chain links TRBV30 with TRBJ1-1; D perhaps matches TRBD1 (5 bases). The CDR3 consists of 14 residues. V lost 4 bases and J 1 base, leaving 13 bases between the germline ends. Germline V lookup: CDR1 GTSNPN, CDR2 SVGIG (reference sequence). CDR3 region: CAWTLGLKNTEAFF. CDR3 DNA: TGTGCCTGGACCTTGGGACTCAAGAACACTGAAGCTTTCTTT.

The chain couples TRBV27 to TRBJ2-3, with no clear D. Trimming left V 3 bases short and J 6 bases short, with 1 base between. CDR1 and CDR2 (germline): MNHEY, SMNVEV (reference sequence). The CDR3 runs to 10 residues. The CDR3 region is CASSFDTQYF. The CDR3 nucleotides read TGTGCCAGCAGTTTTGATACGCAGTATTTT.

The rearrangement links TRBV14 to TRBJ2-3; 9 nucleotides match TRBD1. Germline-derived CDR1 and CDR2 are SGHDN and FVKESK. V dropped 3 bases and J dropped 7; count of bases not matched to a gene: 5. This CDR3 has 14 amino acids. The CDR3 nucleotides are TGTGCCAGCAGCCAGATAACAGGGGGCTATACGCAGTATTTT. Residues: CASSQITGGYTQYF. Supplemented by reference TRBV14 and TRBJ2-3, the full variable domain reads EAGVTQFPSHSVIEKGQTVTLRCDPISGHDNLYWYRRVMGKEIKFLLHFVKESKQDESGMPNNRFLAERTGGTYSTLKVQPAELEDSGVYFCASSQITGGYTQYFGPGTRLTVL.

This sequence joins TRBV19 and TRBJ2-3; tentatively, D is TRBD2 (6 bases). Trimming left V 6 bases short and J 0 bases short, with 16 bases between. The CDR3 is 16 residues long. Germline V CDR1 and CDR2: LNHDA, SQIVND (reference sequence). The CDR3 spells CASSTPGGESTDTQYF. In nucleotides, the CDR3 is TGTGCCAGTAGCACCCCCGGAGGGGAAAGCACAGATACGCAGTATTTT. Using reference TRBV19 and TRBJ2-3 for the parts outside the CDR3, the full variable domain is DGGITQSPKYLFRKEGQNVTLSCEQNLNHDAMYWYRQDPGQGLRLIYYSQIVNDFQKGDIAEGYSVSREKKESFPLTVTSAQKNPTAFYLCASSTPGGESTDTQYFGPGTRLTVL.

The CDR3 DNA sequence: TGTGCCAGCAGTTTCGACGGTGCTAATGCCTATGGCTACACCTTC. Translating gives CASSFDGANAYGYTF. The chain couples TRBV6-5 to TRBJ1-2; unclear D gene. V lost 4 bases and J lost 4, with 16 bases in between. The CDR3 runs 15 residues. CDR1 and CDR2 from the germline V gene are MNHEY and SVGAGI.